The 3 T cell receptor beta chains reported below all come from one sample, sequenced in a study of shared clonotypes between healthy human individuals. Profiled with immunoSEQ multiplex PCR; TCRdb holds only in-frame clones, not every one. Of 950,000 to 1,100,000 clones in the sample, about four fifths were seen once. Sequencing used memory CD4+ T cells from PBMCs. The subset was: CD45RA-negative fraction. The source is a man between 18 and 29 years old in good health. Some clones in this sample may be carry-over from other donors' samples.

In this sample, this clone turned up many times. The chain links TRBV5-4 to TRBJ1-2, with TRBD1 matching over 10 bases. CDR3 length: 17 residues. V lost 2 bases and J lost 5; bases outside the gene matches: 12. Germline assignment: CDR1 SGHNT and CDR2 YYREEE (reference sequence). In DNA, the CDR3 is TGTGCCAGCAGCTTAGATGTGACAGGGGGCGCCGGGTATGGCTACACCTTC. Its protein product is CASSLDVTGGAGYGYTF.

V is TRBV29-1 and J is TRBJ2-6; D ambiguous. Germline CDR1 is SQVTM and CDR2 is ANQGSEA. V was trimmed by 0 bases and J by 2 bases, leaving 8 bases between them. The CDR3 runs to 15 residues. The CDR3 region is CSVEEARAGANVLTF. CDR3 nucleotides: TGCAGCGTTGAAGAAGCGAGAGCTGGGGCCAACGTCCTGACTTTC.

For the CDR3, the DNA is TGTGCCAGCACCAGGTATGGGAACACTGAAGCTTTCTTT. Residues: CASTRYGNTEAFF. The V and J genes are TRBV2 and TRBJ1-1; no definite D call. Germline V lookup: CDR1 SNHLY, CDR2 FYNNEI. V was pared by 7 bases and J by 1 base, with 10 bases between. The CDR3 length is 13 residues.